The 13 T cell receptor beta chains given below trace back to one sample, sequenced in a study of type 1 regulatory T cells. TCRdb reprocessed the reads via MiXCR and lists one record per CDR3 protein. The sample records 63,000 or so distinct CDR3 sequences, 49% being singletons. Their antigens remain unidentified. Sample: cultured non-Tr1 T cells, either the whole culture or a sorted T cell fraction (not recorded which). Receptors were obtained from a human donor in good health.

V is TRBV20-1 and J is TRBJ2-7; D perhaps matches TRBD1 (5 bases). Trimming cost V 5 bases and J 3 bases, with 23 bases left between them. The CDR3 covers 16 residues. The V gene's germline CDR1 is DFQATT and CDR2 SNEGSKA (reference sequence). The DNA for the CDR3 is TGCAGTGCTCCCCTCCGGTCGAAGGGGAAAAACTACGAGCAGTACTTC. Its translation is CSAPLRSKGKNYEQYF.

About this clonotype itself: Just one base apart from a much larger clone, this may be a read error. The J gene is TRBJ2-7, the V gene TRBV12-3 or TRBV12-4; D is possibly TRBD1 or TRBD2 (5 bases each). Trimming took off 9 bases at V and 3 bases at J, with 12 bases between the two ends. The CDR3 is 12 amino acids. The CDR3 spells CASRQRNYEQYF. Written as DNA, the CDR3 is TGTGCCAGTAGACAGCGGAACTACGAGCAGTACTTC.

V gene TRBV7-2 combines with J gene TRBJ2-7; no firm D call. The CDR3 runs to 15 residues. Between the trimmed V and J ends, which lost 1 base and 2 bases, there was a span of 12 bases. In germline, CDR1 is SGHTA, CDR2 FQGNSA. CDR3 DNA sequence: TGTGCCAGCAGCTTAGAACCACAAGGCACCTACGAGCAGTACTTC. The encoded protein is CASSLEPQGTYEQYF.

The rearrangement links TRBV5-1 to TRBJ2-5, with D perhaps TRBD1 or TRBD2 (6 bases each). The V and J ends lost 6 bases and 5 bases respectively, with 17 bases between them. The V gene's germline CDR1 is SGHRS and CDR2 YFSETQ. The CDR3 has 14 amino acids. The CDR3 DNA sequence: TGCGCCAGCACCGCGAAGGGGGGCCGGGAGACCCAGTACTTC. This codes for CASTAKGGRETQYF. The full variable domain, completed using reference TRBV5-1 and TRBJ2-5, is KAGVTQTPRYLIKTRGQQVTLSCSPISGHRSVSWYQQTPGQGLQFLFEYFSETQRNKGNFPGRFSGRQFSNSRSEMNVSTLELGDSALYLCASTAKGGRETQYFGPGTRLLVL.

This chain joins TRBV18 and TRBJ2-3; 15 bases align to TRBD2. The CDR3 spans 16 residues. Trimming cost V 0 bases and J 5 bases; bases outside gene matches: 0. From germline, CDR1 is KGHSH and CDR2 LQKENI. CDR3 DNA sequence: TGTGCCAGCTCACCACCGGGACTAGCGGGGGGAGATACGCAGTATTTT. The encoded protein is CASSPPGLAGGDTQYF.

This chain connects TRBV6-1 to TRBJ2-3; possible D gene TRBD1, 6 bases. The length of the CDR3 is 15 residues. Germline CDR1 and CDR2: MNHNS and SASEGT. The V end was cut by 6 bases, the J end by 1 base, with 14 bases between. In nucleotides, the CDR3 is TGTGCCAGCAGAATAAACAGGGTAGGCACAGATACGCAGTATTTT. It encodes CASRINRVGTDTQYF.

Notes on this clonotype: A read error is possible here, since a much larger clone lies one base away. The gene calls are TRBV7-2 and TRBJ2-2; perhaps TRBD2 as D (5 bases). This CDR3 has 15 residues. CDR1 and CDR2 from the germline V gene are SGHTA and FQGNSA. The CDR3 reads CANSLVGSISGELFF. The CDR3 coding sequence is TGTGCCAACAGCTTAGTTGGGAGCATCTCCGGGGAGCTGTTTTTT.

The chain uses TRBV20-1 and TRBJ2-2, with TRBD1 matching 9 bases. Germline lookup yields CDR1 DFQATT and CDR2 SNEGSKA (reference sequence). The trim removed 0 bases at V and 6 bases at J, leaving 8 bases unmatched. This CDR3 has 16 amino acids. CDR3 nucleotide sequence: TGCAGTGCTAGAGATCGGAGACAGGGGGATGCCGGGGAGCTGTTTTTT. Its translation: CSARDRRQGDAGELFF.

V usage is TRBV5-5 and J usage is TRBJ1-1; D is perhaps TRBD1 (5 bases). Trimming shortened V by 1 base and J by 4 bases, and 14 bases separated the two germline ends. The CDR3 covers 15 residues. Germline CDR1 SGHKS, CDR2 YYEKEE (reference sequence). Here the CDR3 DNA reads TGTGCCAGCAGCTTGAGCGGGAGGGGAAGCACTGAAGCTTTCTTT. It is translated as CASSLSGRGSTEAFF.

This clonotype occurred once. The chain is built from TRBV2 and TRBJ2-1; 8 bases map to TRBD2. This CDR3 spans 12 amino acids. CDR1 and CDR2 (germline): SNHLY, FYNNEI. The V segment lost 4 bases and the J segment 11 bases; nucleotides outside the gene matches: 4. The CDR3 DNA reads TGTGCCAGCAGTGCCACTAGCGGCAAGCAGTTCTTC. Residues: CASSATSGKQFF. Using reference TRBV2 and TRBJ2-1 for the parts outside the CDR3, the full variable domain is EPEVTQTPSHQVTQMGQEVILRCVPISNHLYFYWYRQILGQKVEFLVSFYNNEISEKSEIFDDQFSVERPDGSNFTLKIRSTKLEDSAMYFCASSATSGKQFFGPGTRLTVL.

V is TRBV12-3 or TRBV12-4 and J is TRBJ2-3, with 7 bases that match TRBD1. Losses at the gene ends were 5 bases for V and 5 bases for J; bases not matched to a gene: 7. The CDR3 is 14 amino acids. CDR3 loop: CASSPGTELDTQYF. The CDR3 bases are TGTGCCAGCAGTCCCGGGACAGAATTAGATACGCAGTATTTT.

This sequence joins TRBV5-4 and TRBJ2-1; tentatively, D is TRBD2 (7 bases). CDR1 SGHNT and CDR2 YYREEE come from the germline V gene (reference sequence). V gave up 6 bases and J gave up 6 bases, with 19 bases separating them. The CDR3 runs to 15 residues. CDR3: CASNDPQGGGNEQFF. The CDR3 DNA reads TGTGCCAGCAACGACCCGCAGGGAGGGGGCAATGAGCAGTTCTTC.

The chain carries TRBV5-1 and TRBJ2-2; D uncertain. This CDR3 region has 16 residues. Germline values: CDR1 SGHRS, CDR2 YFSETQ. Trimming took 4 bases from V and 2 from J, leaving 15 bases between them. CDR3 coding DNA: TGCGCCAGCAGCCATCAGGTCAGCTTTAACACCGGGGAGCTGTTTTTT. Its protein is CASSHQVSFNTGELFF.